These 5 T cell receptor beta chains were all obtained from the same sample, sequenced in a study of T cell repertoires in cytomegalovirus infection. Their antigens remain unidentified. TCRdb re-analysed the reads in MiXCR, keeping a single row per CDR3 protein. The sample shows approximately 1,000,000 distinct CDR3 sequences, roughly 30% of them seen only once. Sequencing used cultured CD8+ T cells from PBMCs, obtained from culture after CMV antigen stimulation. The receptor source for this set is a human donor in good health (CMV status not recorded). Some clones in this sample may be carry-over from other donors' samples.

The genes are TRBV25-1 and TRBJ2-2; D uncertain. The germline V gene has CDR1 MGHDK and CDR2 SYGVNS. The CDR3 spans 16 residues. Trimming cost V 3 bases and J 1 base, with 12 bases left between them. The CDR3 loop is CASSDLVQKNTGELFF. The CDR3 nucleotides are TGTGCCAGCAGTGATCTAGTGCAGAAGAACACCGGGGAGCTGTTTTTT.

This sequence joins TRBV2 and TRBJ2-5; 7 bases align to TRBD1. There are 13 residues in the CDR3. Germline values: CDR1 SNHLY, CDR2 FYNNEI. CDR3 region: CASPGGDQETQYF. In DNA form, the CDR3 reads TGTGCTTCTCCAGGGGGTGACCAAGAGACCCAGTACTTC.

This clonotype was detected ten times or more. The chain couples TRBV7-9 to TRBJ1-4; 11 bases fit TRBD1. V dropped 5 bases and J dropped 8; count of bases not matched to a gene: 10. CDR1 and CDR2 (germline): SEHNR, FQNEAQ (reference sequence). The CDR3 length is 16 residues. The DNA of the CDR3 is TGTGCCAGCAGCCGTGCCATAGGGACAGGGGGGGAAAAACTGTTTTTT. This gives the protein CASSRAIGTGGEKLFF.

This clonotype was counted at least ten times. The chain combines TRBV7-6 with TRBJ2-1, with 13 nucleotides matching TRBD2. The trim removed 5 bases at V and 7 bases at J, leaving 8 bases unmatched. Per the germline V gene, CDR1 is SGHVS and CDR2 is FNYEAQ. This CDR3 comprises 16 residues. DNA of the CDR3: TGTGCCAGCAGCCTAAGACTAGCGGGGGGCGCGAATGAGCAGTTCTTC. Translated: CASSLRLAGGANEQFF.

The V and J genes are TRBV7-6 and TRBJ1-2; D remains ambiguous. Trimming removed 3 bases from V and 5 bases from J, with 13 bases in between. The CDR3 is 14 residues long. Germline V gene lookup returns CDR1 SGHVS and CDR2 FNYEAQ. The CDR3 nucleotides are TGTGCCAGCAGCTTGGAGGTGGGAAGTTATGGCTACACCTTC. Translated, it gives CASSLEVGSYGYTF.